These 4 T cell receptor beta chains were all obtained from the same sample, sequenced in a study of blood T cell repertoires in COVID-19. Generated by immunoSEQ multiplex PCR, the TCRdb table keeps only in-frame clones and is missing some. The data show roughly 270,000 clones, roughly 80% seen once. Sequencing input: PBMCs or T cells enriched from blood (not recorded which). Source of these receptors: a man aged 40-50 years who had been exposed to COVID-19.

The chain is built from TRBV5-1 and TRBJ2-7; tentative D call: TRBD1 (6 bases). CDR3 length: 15 amino acids. Germline CDR1 reads SGHRS; CDR2 reads YFSETQ. Trimming removed 2 bases from V and 0 bases from J, with 12 bases in between. The CDR3: CASSFTQGASYEQYF. The CDR3, as DNA: TGCGCCAGCAGCTTTACACAGGGCGCCTCCTACGAGCAGTACTTC. Drawing the rest from reference TRBV5-1 and TRBJ2-7, the complete variable domain is KAGVTQTPRYLIKTRGQQVTLSCSPISGHRSVSWYQQTPGQGLQFLFEYFSETQRNKGNFPGRFSGRQFSNSRSEMNVSTLELGDSALYLCASSFTQGASYEQYFGPGTRLTVT.

The chain recombines TRBV2 with TRBJ1-2; perhaps TRBD1 as D (6 bases). There are 14 residues in the CDR3. V was shortened by 3 bases and J by 0 bases, with 8 bases between the two germline ends. CDR1 SNHLY and CDR2 FYNNEI come from the germline V gene. In DNA, the CDR3 is TGTGCCAGCAGTGATGGGGGCTCTAACTATGGCTACACCTTC. As protein: CASSDGGSNYGYTF.

The CDR3 here is CASSPQGRTAFF. CDR3 nucleotides: TGTGCCAGCAGTCCACAGGGCCGGACGGCTTTCTTT. This chain uses TRBV7-9 with TRBJ1-1; possible D gene TRBD1, 6 bases. Germline assignment: CDR1 SEHNR and CDR2 FQNEAQ (reference sequence). The CDR3 consists of 12 residues. V dropped 6 bases and J dropped 11 bases, with 16 bases sitting between them.

The V call is TRBV29-1, the J call TRBJ1-2, with 7 positions matching TRBD1. The CDR3 is 12 residues long. Germline V gives CDR1 SQVTM, CDR2 ANQGSEA. Trimming took 6 bases from V and 4 from J; bases not matched to a gene: 5. The DNA for the CDR3 is TGCAGCGTGGGGGACAGAAGCTATGGCTACACCTTC. It yields the protein CSVGDRSYGYTF.